Given below is one T cell receptor beta chain in context. No antigen is known for it. Looked up from germline, CDR1 is GTSNPN and CDR2 is SVGIG (reference sequence). The V segment lost 2 bases and the J segment 4 bases; nucleotides outside the gene matches: 4. The CDR3 is made up of 13 amino acids. This sample was included in a study of T cell responses to AZD1222 COVID-19 vaccine. TCRdb keeps only in-frame clones here, not all; method: immunoSEQ multiplex PCR. The table lists 90,000 to 120,000 clones, around 92% of them singletons, with roughly 8.7% in the top ten. Doses given second, at about 4 or about 12 weeks, were pooled. The study's findings and limits: Only a handful of individuals given AZD1222 were seropositive at baseline. Vaccine-associated CD4 TCRs ranged over spike, dominating at 160-218 and 743-854. The sample set comprised mostly white British donors with more females, and clonal diversity was possibly underestimated.

The sample was peripheral blood, taken 28 days after the second AZD1222 dose. The chain links TRBV30 to TRBJ1-1; 7 bases fit TRBD1. This TCR came from an adult who received the AZD1222 COVID-19 vaccine. The CDR3, as DNA: TGTGCCTGGAGTAGGGGGCGCGGCACTGAAGCTTTCTTT. Protein sequence: CAWSRGRGTEAFF. The full variable domain, completed using reference TRBV30 and TRBJ1-1, is SQTIHQWPATLVQPVGSPLSLECTVEGTSNPNLYWYRQAAGRGLQLLFYSVGIGQISSEVPQNLSASRPQDRQFILSSKKLLLSDSGFYLCAWSRGRGTEAFFGQGTRLTVV.